This entry lists 12 T cell receptor beta chains sequenced from one sample in a study of cytomegalovirus exposure and HLA in healthy donors. A multiplex PCR was run with 60 Vbeta primers and 13 Jbeta primers. TCRdb keeps only in-frame clones here, not all; method: immunoSEQ multiplex PCR. The data contain 75,000 to 80,000 clones, approximately 81% of them singletons. The specimen was PBMCs. These TCRs come from a woman aged 40 to 49 in good health and CMV-seropositive.

This clone was seen just once. The chain is built from TRBV7-8 and TRBJ1-5, with D hard to call. V was trimmed by 3 bases and J by 4 bases, leaving 10 bases between them. CDR1 and CDR2 from the germline V gene are SGHVS and FQNEAQ. This CDR3 has 14 residues. This chain's CDR3 is CASSLAVQNQPQHF. CDR3 sequence (DNA): TGTGCCAGCAGCTTGGCCGTCCAGAATCAGCCCCAGCATTTT.

The chain carries TRBV7-7 and TRBJ2-5; D not resolved. CDR1 is SSHAT, CDR2 FNYEAQ, per germline (reference sequence). Trimming removed 0 bases from V and 4 bases from J, with 9 bases in between. The CDR3 consists of 14 residues. CDR3 residues: CASSLAGRRETQYF. CDR3 DNA sequence: TGTGCCAGCAGCTTAGCGGGCAGGCGAGAGACCCAGTACTTC.

The chain has TRBV9 and TRBJ1-6; TRBD1 matches 7 bases. J lost 3 bases, V lost 0 bases, and 3 bases had no gene match. Germline-derived CDR1 and CDR2 are SGDLS and YYNGEE. The CDR3 runs to 16 residues. CDR3 sequence: CASSVGRQGYNSPLHF. CDR3 sequence (DNA): TGTGCCAGCAGCGTAGGAAGACAGGGCTATAATTCACCCCTCCACTTT. The full variable domain, in which reference TRBV9 and TRBJ1-6 provide the parts outside the CDR3, is DSGVTQTPKHLITATGQRVTLRCSPRSGDLSVYWYQQSLDQGLQFLIQYYNGEERAKGNILERFSAQQFPDLHSELNLSSLELGDSALYFCASSVGRQGYNSPLHFGNGTRLTVT.

The chain recombines TRBV10-3 with TRBJ2-5; 10 bases agree with TRBD2. J was trimmed by 5 bases and V by 9 bases; bases with no gene match: 9. The CDR3 is made up of 14 amino acids. Germline lookup yields CDR1 ENHRY and CDR2 SYGVKD. DNA of the CDR3: TGTGCCATTCTACTAGCGGGGTGGTGGGAGACCCAGTACTTC. This encodes CAILLAGWWETQYF.

The V gene is TRBV7-2, the J gene TRBJ2-3, with TRBD2 identical over 10 bases. Germline assignment: CDR1 SGHTA and CDR2 FQGNSA. There are 15 residues in the CDR3. V lost 3 bases and J lost 1; bases outside the gene matches: 1. DNA for the CDR3: TGTGCCAGCAGCTTTAGCGGGGGGCGCACAGATACGCAGTATTTT. It translates to CASSFSGGRTDTQYF.

V and J are TRBV2 and TRBJ1-2; D remains ambiguous. This CDR3 is 14 amino acids long. V gave up 8 bases and J gave up 4 bases, with 17 bases separating them. CDR1 and CDR2 (germline): SNHLY, FYNNEI. The CDR3 sequence is CASPSAGEGYGYTF. CDR3 DNA: TGTGCCAGCCCTTCTGCCGGGGAGGGCTATGGCTACACCTTC.

The chain links TRBV5-4 to TRBJ1-1, with a possible D match to TRBD1 (5 bases). V was clipped by 4 bases and J by 1 base, with 26 bases between them. The CDR3 extends over 19 amino acids. In germline, CDR1 is SGHNT, CDR2 YYREEE (reference sequence). In nucleotides, the CDR3 is TGTGCCAGCAGCCCGGGCCCAGGGTTCTTCGACCCCGGGAACACTGAAGCTTTCTTT. Its translation is CASSPGPGFFDPGNTEAFF. Based on the CDR3 plus reference TRBV5-4 and TRBJ1-1, the full variable domain is ETGVTQSPTHLIKTRGQQVTLRCSSQSGHNTVSWYQQALGQGPQFIFQYYREEENGRGNFPPRFSGLQFPNYSSELNVNALELDDSALYLCASSPGPGFFDPGNTEAFFGQGTRLTVV.

In this sample, this clone turned up a few times. The CDR3 reads CASSLGHKNSPLHF. The CDR3 region has the DNA TGCGCCAGCAGCTTGGGACACAAAAATTCACCCCTCCACTTT. This chain links TRBV5-1 with TRBJ1-6; D is undetermined. The V end was cut by 0 bases, the J end by 7 bases, with 8 bases between. The length of the CDR3 is 14 residues. Germline V lookup: CDR1 SGHRS, CDR2 YFSETQ.

The chain combines TRBV11-2 with TRBJ2-7, with a weak D call TRBD1 (5 bases). CDR3 length: 12 amino acids. V lost 0 bases and J lost 12, with 12 bases in between. Looked up from germline, CDR1 is SGHAT and CDR2 is FQNNGV. The CDR3 reads CASSLEGRVGYF. The CDR3 DNA reads TGTGCCAGCAGCTTAGAGGGCAGGGTCGGGTACTTC.

The gene calls are TRBV5-4 and TRBJ1-3, with 10 nucleotides matching TRBD1. The CDR3 has 16 amino acids. Looked up from germline, CDR1 is SGHNT and CDR2 is YYREEE (reference sequence). V shed 3 bases and J 7 bases; nucleotides not matched to a gene: 10. The CDR3 sequence: CASSSGTGAPANTIYF. CDR3 coding DNA: TGTGCCAGCAGCTCTGGGACAGGGGCCCCGGCTAACACCATATATTTT.

This clone was seen just once. CDR3 nucleotides: TGTGCCAGCACGAGGGACAGGGGGTACGAGCAGTACTTC. This codes for CASTRDRGYEQYF. V usage is TRBV6-1 and J usage is TRBJ2-7; 11 bases are a match to TRBD1. V lost 7 bases to trimming and J lost 4 bases; unmatched junction nucleotides: 3. Germline V gives CDR1 MNHNS, CDR2 SASEGT. The CDR3 spans 13 residues.

The chain uses TRBV7-9 and TRBJ2-1, with D maybe TRBD1 (5 bases). Germline values: CDR1 SEHNR, CDR2 FQNEAQ (reference sequence). V lost 1 base and J 0 bases, leaving 10 bases between the germline ends. The CDR3 consists of 16 residues. CDR3: CASSLGGASSYNEQFF. In DNA form, the CDR3 reads TGTGCCAGCAGCTTAGGGGGCGCTAGCTCCTACAATGAGCAGTTCTTC.